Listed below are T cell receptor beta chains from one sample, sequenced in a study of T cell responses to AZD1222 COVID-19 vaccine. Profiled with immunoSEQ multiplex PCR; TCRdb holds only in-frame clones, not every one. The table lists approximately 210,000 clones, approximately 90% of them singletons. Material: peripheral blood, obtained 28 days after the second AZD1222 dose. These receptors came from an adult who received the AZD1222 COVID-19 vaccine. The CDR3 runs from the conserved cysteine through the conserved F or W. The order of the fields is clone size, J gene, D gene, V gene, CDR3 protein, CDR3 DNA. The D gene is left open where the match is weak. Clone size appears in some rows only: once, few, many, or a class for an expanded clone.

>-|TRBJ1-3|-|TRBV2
CASSEWQLGTIYF
TGTGCCAGCAGTGAATGGCAACTCGGGACCATATATTTT
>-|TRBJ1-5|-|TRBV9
CASSPAGGNQPQHF
TGTGCCAGCAGTCCCGCAGGGGGCAATCAGCCCCAGCATTTT
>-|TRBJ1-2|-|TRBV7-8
CASSQRVVSPDYGYTF
TGTGCCAGCAGCCAGAGGGTGGTGTCCCCCGACTATGGCTACACCTTC
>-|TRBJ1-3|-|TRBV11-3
CASSLGGTRSSGNTIYF
TGTGCCAGCAGCTTAGGCGGCACCCGGAGCTCTGGAAACACCATATATTTT
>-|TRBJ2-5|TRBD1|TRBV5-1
CASSQGQGGETQYF
TGCGCCAGCAGCCAGGGACAGGGTGGAGAGACCCAGTACTTC
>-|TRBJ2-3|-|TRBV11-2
CASSPADTQYF
TGTGCCAGCAGCCCAGCAGATACGCAGTATTTT
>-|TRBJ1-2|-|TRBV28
CASSLFRVTDGYTF
TGTGCCAGCAGTTTATTCAGGGTGACTGATGGCTACACCTTC
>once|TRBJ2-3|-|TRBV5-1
CASSKQGGGTTDTQYF
TGCGCCAGCAGCAAACAGGGAGGAGGTACCACAGATACGCAGTATTTT
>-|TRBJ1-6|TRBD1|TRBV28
CASSPKFSRDRGLSSPLHF
TGTGCCAGCAGCCCTAAGTTCTCCCGGGACAGGGGGCTTAGTTCACCCCTCCACTTT
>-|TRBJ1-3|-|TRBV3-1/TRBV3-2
CASSQLGAAGNTIYF
TGTGCCAGCAGCCAGTTAGGGGCTGCTGGAAACACCATATATTTT
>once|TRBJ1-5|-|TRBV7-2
CASSFTGGSNQPQHF
TGTGCCAGCAGCTTCACAGGCGGTAGCAATCAGCCCCAGCATTTT
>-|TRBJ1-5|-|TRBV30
CAWRTGGDQPQHF
TGTGCCTGGAGAACGGGAGGGGATCAGCCCCAGCATTTT
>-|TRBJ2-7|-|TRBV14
CASSQGTGLFYEQYF
TGTGCCAGCAGCCAAGGAACTGGACTCTTCTACGAGCAGTACTTC
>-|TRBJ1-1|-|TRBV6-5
CASRRRESEAFF
TGTGCCAGCCGGAGACGCGAGTCTGAAGCTTTCTTT
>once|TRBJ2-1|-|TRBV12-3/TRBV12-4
CASSFYANEQFF
TGTGCCAGCAGTTTTTACGCAAATGAGCAGTTCTTC
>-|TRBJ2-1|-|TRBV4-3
CASSQDFGGEVNEQFF
TGCGCCAGCAGCCAAGATTTCGGGGGAGAGGTTAATGAGCAGTTCTTC
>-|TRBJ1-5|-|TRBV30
CAWSGGRGAQPQHF
TGTGCCTGGAGTGGGGGGCGAGGAGCTCAGCCCCAGCATTTT
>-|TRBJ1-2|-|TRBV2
CASSGGSTYGYTF
TGTGCCAGCAGTGGGGGGTCGACCTATGGCTACACCTTC
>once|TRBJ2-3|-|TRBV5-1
CASSLEGSRADTQYF
TGCGCCAGCAGCTTGGAAGGGAGTCGGGCAGATACGCAGTATTTT
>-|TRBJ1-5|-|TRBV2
CASSEVARGSNQPQHF
TGTGCCAGCAGTGAGGTCGCCAGGGGTAGCAATCAGCCCCAGCATTTT
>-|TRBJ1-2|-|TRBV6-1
CASSEAQAIYGYTF
TGTGCCAGCAGCGAAGCTCAGGCTATCTATGGCTACACCTTC
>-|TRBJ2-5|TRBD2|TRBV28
CASSLWTSGRGSETQYF
TGTGCCAGCAGTTTATGGACCAGCGGGAGGGGTTCGGAGACCCAGTACTTC
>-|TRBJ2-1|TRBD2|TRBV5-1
CASWERGYNEQFF
TGCGCCAGTTGGGAGCGGGGCTACAATGAGCAGTTCTTC
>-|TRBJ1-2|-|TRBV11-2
CASSHGAPNYGYTF
TGTGCCAGCAGCCACGGGGCCCCTAACTATGGCTACACCTTC
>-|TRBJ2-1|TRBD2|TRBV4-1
CASSLGLAGANEQFF
TGCGCCAGCAGTTTGGGACTAGCGGGAGCGAATGAGCAGTTCTTC